A single TCR beta chain is shown here with its context. Its antigen is currently unknown. TCRdb called the reads again in MiXCR, with one record for every CDR3 protein. The sample includes tens of thousands of distinct CDR3 sequences, 12% of them seen just once. The sample belongs to a study of type 1 regulatory T cells. Study summary: T-allo10 is an in vitro-generated, Tr1-enriched CD4 T cell product specific for alloantigen.

This CDR3 is built from 13 residues. CDR1 is MGHDK, CDR2 SYGVNS, per germline. With 2 bases removed from V and 0 bases from J, the gap between germline ends came to 3 bases. The sequenced material came from cultured non-Tr1 T cells, either the whole culture or a sorted T cell fraction (not recorded which). This TCR derives from a human donor in good health. The chain uses TRBV25-1 and TRBJ2-3; D is unclear. CDR3 residues: CASSEISTDTQYF. DNA of the CDR3: TGTGCCAGCAGTGAAATAAGCACAGATACGCAGTATTTT.